The clone carrying this T cell receptor beta chain was seen at least ten times. Its antigen is as yet unknown. This record belongs to a study of T-cell memory formation after mild COVID-19. Study information: Clustering of TCRs was largely donor specific.

MiXCR, applied by TCRdb to the 5' RACE reads, yields one record per CDR3 protein. This table holds 350,000 to 450,000 distinct CDR3 sequences, around 14% found once. CDR3 length equals 14 residues. V was clipped by 4 bases and J by 3 bases, with 14 bases between them. The V gene's germline CDR1 is SGHNT and CDR2 YYREEE (reference sequence). Overall study results and limits: Pre-infection memory showed some responding clones, and this suggested that cross-reactive memory joined. Second-wave clones with a day 37 peak had unconfirmed SARS-CoV-2 specificity.

The clonotype comes from a man aged 18 to 29 who had mild COVID-19 (a few samples of this study predate the infection). Cell type and time point are not known. Sequencing was performed on PBMCs or a T cell subset sorted from them (not recorded which). V usage is TRBV5-4 and J usage is TRBJ2-7; weak D call: TRBD1 (6 bases). In DNA form, the CDR3 reads TGTGCCAGCAGCCTGGGCCTACAGGGCTACGAGCAGTACTTC. Its protein product is CASSLGLQGYEQYF.